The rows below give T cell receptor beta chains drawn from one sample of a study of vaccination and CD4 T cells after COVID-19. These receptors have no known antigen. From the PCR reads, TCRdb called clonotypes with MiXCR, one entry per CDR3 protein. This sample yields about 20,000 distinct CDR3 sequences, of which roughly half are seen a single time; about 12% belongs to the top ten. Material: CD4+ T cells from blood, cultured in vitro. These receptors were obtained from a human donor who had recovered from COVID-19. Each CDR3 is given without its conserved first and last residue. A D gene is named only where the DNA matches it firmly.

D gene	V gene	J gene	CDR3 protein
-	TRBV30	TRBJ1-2	AGLIGYGYT
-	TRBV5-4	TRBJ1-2	ASSSQGPGGYT
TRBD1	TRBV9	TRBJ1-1	ASSVAPGQGNTEAF
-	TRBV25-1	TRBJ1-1	ASSEWVNTEAF
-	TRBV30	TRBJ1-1	AWTPGYNTEAF
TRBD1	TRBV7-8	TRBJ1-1	ASSLRTGVTEAF
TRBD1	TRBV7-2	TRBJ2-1	ASSLDPPDRVGDEQF
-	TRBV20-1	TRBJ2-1	SAMTGRVSNEQF
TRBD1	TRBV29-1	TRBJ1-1	SVGTGTGESEAF
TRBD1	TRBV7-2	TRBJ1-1	ASSQRTGEAF
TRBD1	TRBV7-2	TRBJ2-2	ASSSETGGYTGELF
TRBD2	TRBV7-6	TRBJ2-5	ASSLSGLAGPETQY
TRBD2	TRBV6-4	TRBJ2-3	ASSDVGLAGVTQY
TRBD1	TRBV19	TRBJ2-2	ASSISRTGSPGELF
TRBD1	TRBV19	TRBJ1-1	ASRPRGGDRSANTEAF
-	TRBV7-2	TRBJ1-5	ASSSGHHDQPQH
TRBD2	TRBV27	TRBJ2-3	ASSLRERGTDTQY
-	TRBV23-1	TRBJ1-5	ASRLGRSNQPQH
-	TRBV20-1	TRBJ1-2	SARVSPNYGYT
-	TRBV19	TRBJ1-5	ASSMVGFRASNQPQH
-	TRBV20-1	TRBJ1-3	SALDSSSGNTIY
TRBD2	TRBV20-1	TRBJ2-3	SAPGTSVGYGTDTQY
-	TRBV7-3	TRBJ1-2	ASSLTGDINYGYT
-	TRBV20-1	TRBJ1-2	SARQENYGYT
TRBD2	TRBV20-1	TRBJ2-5	SASIIAGGKETQY
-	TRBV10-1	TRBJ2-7	ASPPPGAGTYEQY
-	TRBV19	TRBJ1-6	ASSTVRAEPLH
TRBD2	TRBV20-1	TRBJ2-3	SASPLTSGAGDTQY
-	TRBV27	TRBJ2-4	ASSSIFLAKNIQY
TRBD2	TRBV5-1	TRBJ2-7	ASRLEGGPYEQY
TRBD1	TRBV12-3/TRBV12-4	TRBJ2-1	ASRTGGLNEQF
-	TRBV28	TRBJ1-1	ASSPRTLNTEAF
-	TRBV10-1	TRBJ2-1	ASSEFRTVNEQF
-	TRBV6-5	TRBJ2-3	ASSYSSKGRATDTQY
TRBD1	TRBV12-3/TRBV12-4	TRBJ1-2	ASSTTGASYGYT
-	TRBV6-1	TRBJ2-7	ASSSGTLYEQY
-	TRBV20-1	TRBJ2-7	SASAIGDEQY
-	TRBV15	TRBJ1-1	ATSRDPSTEAF
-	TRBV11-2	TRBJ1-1	ASSAGPTPF
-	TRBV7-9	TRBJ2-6	ASSLEGGANVLT
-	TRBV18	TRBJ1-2	ASSPSGGPSYYGYT
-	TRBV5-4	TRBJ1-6	ASSLDPGPDSPLH
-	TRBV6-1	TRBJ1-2	ASSEMSYGYT
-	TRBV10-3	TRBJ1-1	AISGPAGGRTEAF
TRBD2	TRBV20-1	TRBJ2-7	SARRSSGPTGQY
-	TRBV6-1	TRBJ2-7	ASSIKHRAEQY
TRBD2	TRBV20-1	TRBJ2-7	SACATVGRGEQY
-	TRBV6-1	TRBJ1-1	ASSELGPVLAF
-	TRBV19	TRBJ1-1	ASSIRSANTEAF
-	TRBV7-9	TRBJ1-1	ASSIPQAHTEAF
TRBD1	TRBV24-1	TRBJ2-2	ATSDRQGMTGELF
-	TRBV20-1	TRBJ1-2	SAPDRHNYGYT
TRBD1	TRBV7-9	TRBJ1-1	ASSARQGARTEAF
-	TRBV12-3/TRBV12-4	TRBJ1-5	ASKHSESFSNQPQH
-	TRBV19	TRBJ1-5	ASTGLSNQPQH
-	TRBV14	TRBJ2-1	ASSQELRFSHEQF